A single sample is the source of the 18 T cell receptor beta chains below, sequenced in a study of blood T cell repertoires in COVID-19. Using immunoSEQ multiplex PCR, the repertoire was profiled, and TCRdb retains in-frame clones only, with some absent. The sample consists of around 300,000 clones, over 85% of them appearing once. The source material was PBMCs or T cells enriched from blood (not recorded which). These receptor sequences come from a woman aged 55-69 years who had recovered from COVID-19.

The V gene is TRBV3-1 (or the pseudogene TRBV3-2), the J gene TRBJ2-5, with TRBD1 matching 11 bases. After removal of 4 bases from V and 4 bases from J, the junction contained 8 bases not matched to a gene. The germline V gene encodes CDR1 LGHDT and CDR2 YNNKEL (reference sequence). The CDR3 contains 16 residues. In nucleotides, the CDR3 is TGTGCCAGCAGCCGATGGACAGGGGGCTTGGGAGAGACCCAGTACTTC. Translation: CASSRWTGGLGETQYF.

V usage is TRBV5-1 and J usage is TRBJ1-1; 10 nucleotides agree with TRBD1. After removal of 0 bases from V and 4 bases from J, the junction contained 6 bases not matched to a gene. The CDR3 runs to 16 residues. CDR1 SGHRS and CDR2 YFSETQ come from the germline V gene. CDR3 nucleotides: TGCGCCAGCAGCTTGGCCCGGGGACAGGGGAGCACTGAAGCTTTCTTT. Translated: CASSLARGQGSTEAFF.

The rearrangement uses TRBV28 and TRBJ1-2, with D perhaps matching TRBD1 (5 bases). Trimming took 5 bases from V and 2 from J, leaving 12 bases between them. The CDR3 is 14 residues long. Germline values: CDR1 MDHEN, CDR2 SYDVKM. CDR3 in amino acids: CASSLSGVNYGYTF. CDR3 sequence (DNA): TGTGCCAGCAGTCTCTCGGGGGTAAACTATGGCTACACCTTC.

This clone was observed a few times. The chain combines TRBV2 with TRBJ1-6; D gene ambiguous. This CDR3 comprises 16 residues. V gave up 9 bases and J gave up 8 bases, with 23 bases separating them. The germline V gene has CDR1 SNHLY and CDR2 FYNNEI. For the CDR3, the DNA is TGTGCCAGTGGGGTCCCGGGAGGGAATTTTTATTCACCCCTCCACTTT. Residues: CASGVPGGNFYSPLHF. The whole variable domain, filled in from reference TRBV2 and TRBJ1-6, reads EPEVTQTPSHQVTQMGQEVILRCVPISNHLYFYWYRQILGQKVEFLVSFYNNEISEKSEIFDDQFSVERPDGSNFTLKIRSTKLEDSAMYFCASGVPGGNFYSPLHFGNGTRLTVT.

This chain links TRBV28 with TRBJ1-2; D gene ambiguous. V lost 7 bases to trimming and J lost 4 bases, with 16 bases between them. This CDR3 is 14 amino acids long. Germline V gene data show CDR1 as MDHEN and CDR2 as SYDVKM. The CDR3 coding sequence is TGTGCCAGCATCCGAACGTCAGGCTTCTATGGCTACACCTTC. This gives the protein CASIRTSGFYGYTF.

This rearrangement joins TRBV11-2 to TRBJ1-5; 8 bases are a match to TRBD1. CDR3 length equals 15 residues. Trimming removed 3 bases from V and 5 bases from J; junction bases left unmatched: 6. Germline CDR1 reads SGHAT; CDR2 reads FQNNGV. CDR3 DNA sequence: TGTGCCAGCAGCTTTCGACAGGGGCTAGATCAGCCCCAGCATTTT. It encodes CASSFRQGLDQPQHF.

The chain recombines TRBV19 with TRBJ1-2; D perhaps matches TRBD1 (5 bases). The CDR3 is 16 residues long. Germline CDR1 and CDR2: LNHDA and SQIVND (reference sequence). V gave up 3 bases and J gave up 8 bases, with 22 bases separating them. The CDR3 DNA reads as TGTGCCAGTAGTATTAGCGACAGTCGGGGGTCGGGCGGCTACACCTTC. It translates to CASSISDSRGSGGYTF.

The chain employs TRBV5-6 and TRBJ2-1, with D possibly matching TRBD2 (6 bases). V lost 2 bases to trimming and J lost 5 bases, with 14 bases between them. CDR1 and CDR2 (germline): SGHDT, YYEEEE. The CDR3 sequence is 15 residues long. The DNA for the CDR3 is TGTGCCAGCAGCTTCTCCCCCCAGCGGGACAATGAGCAGTTCTTC. Encoded protein: CASSFSPQRDNEQFF.

This chain links TRBV27 with TRBJ2-1; 7 bases map to TRBD2. This CDR3 has 18 residues. Germline V lookup: CDR1 MNHEY, CDR2 SMNVEV (reference sequence). V gave up 8 bases and J gave up 0 bases; unmatched junction bases: 16. CDR3 protein: CASGKLAAGLSSYNEQFF. The CDR3 DNA is TGTGCCAGCGGTAAGCTAGCGGCGGGGCTAAGCTCCTACAATGAGCAGTTCTTC.

This rearrangement joins TRBV1 to TRBJ1-4; the listed D gene, TRBD1, was not tested against the DNA. TRBV1 is classified as a pseudogene. The CDR3 consists of 10 residues. The CDR3 sequence is CTSTHRGLFF. The CDR3 bases are TGCACCAGCACCCACAGGGGACTGTTTTTT.

CDR3 protein: CASSLGRGTEKLFF. The CDR3 DNA reads as TGTGCCAGCAGCTTAGGACGGGGGACGGAAAAACTGTTTTTT. The chain uses TRBV5-4 and TRBJ1-4, with a tentative D call TRBD1 (5 bases). Germline assignment: CDR1 SGHNT and CDR2 YYREEE (reference sequence). The germline V and J ends were trimmed by 2 bases and 8 bases, with 13 bases remaining between them. The CDR3 has 14 amino acids.

The chain carries TRBV11-2 and TRBJ2-1; possible D gene TRBD2, 6 bases. CDR3 size: 15 residues. Trimming took off 1 base at V and 15 bases at J, with 22 bases between the two ends. In germline, CDR1 is SGHAT, CDR2 FQNNGV. The CDR3: CASSLGLGGLGDRFF. The CDR3 DNA sequence: TGTGCCAGCAGCTTAGGACTTGGGGGACTTGGCGACCGGTTCTTC.

The V gene is TRBV2, the J gene TRBJ2-2; 7 bases align to TRBD2. Germline CDR1 reads SNHLY; CDR2 reads FYNNEI. The V and J ends lost 4 bases and 3 bases, in that order; junction bases with no gene match: 5. CDR3 length equals 15 residues. The CDR3 is CASSARLADTGELFF. In DNA, the CDR3 is TGTGCCAGCAGTGCCAGGCTAGCGGACACCGGGGAGCTGTTTTTT.

The chain joins TRBV21-1 to TRBJ1-3; TRBD1 reflects the table's D call only, with no check against the DNA. TRBV21-1 has pseudogene status. The CDR3 has 14 amino acids. In DNA, the CDR3 is TGTGCCAGCAGCAAAGACCAGGGAGGAAACACCATATATTTT. Translated: CASSKDQGGNTIYF.

The chain combines TRBV3-1 (or the pseudogene TRBV3-2) with TRBJ1-4, with unresolved D. The CDR3 totals 15 residues. V was trimmed by 0 bases and J by 5 bases, leaving 10 bases between them. CDR1 is LGHDT and CDR2 is YNNKEL in the germline V gene (reference sequence). The CDR3 DNA follows: TGTGCCAGCAGCCAAGATTGGCAGAGGAATGAAAAACTGTTTTTT. This codes for CASSQDWQRNEKLFF.

This chain connects TRBV3-1 (or the pseudogene TRBV3-2) to TRBJ2-1; unclear D gene. Germline V CDR1 and CDR2: LGHDT, YNNKEL (reference sequence). Trimming removed 0 bases at V and 0 bases at J, with 6 bases between. The CDR3 is 15 residues long. CDR3 coding DNA: TGTGCCAGCAGCCAAGAGTTAAACTCCTACAATGAGCAGTTCTTC. This sequence encodes CASSQELNSYNEQFF.

The chain joins TRBV20-1 to TRBJ1-4, with no clear D. V was clipped by 2 bases and J by 8 bases, with 6 bases between them. The CDR3 length is 11 residues. The germline V gene encodes CDR1 DFQATT and CDR2 SNEGSKA (reference sequence). The DNA for the CDR3 is TGCAGTGCTAGACAACAAGAAAAACTGTTTTTT. Protein product: CSARQQEKLFF.

The chain joins TRBV5-1 to TRBJ1-2; 9 bases agree with TRBD1. The ends lost 0 bases at V and 10 bases at J; junction bases unmatched: 4. The germline V gene encodes CDR1 SGHRS and CDR2 YFSETQ. CDR3 length equals 13 residues. Here the CDR3 reads CASSLGQGDVYTF. DNA of the CDR3: TGCGCCAGCAGCTTGGGACAGGGGGATGTCTACACCTTC.